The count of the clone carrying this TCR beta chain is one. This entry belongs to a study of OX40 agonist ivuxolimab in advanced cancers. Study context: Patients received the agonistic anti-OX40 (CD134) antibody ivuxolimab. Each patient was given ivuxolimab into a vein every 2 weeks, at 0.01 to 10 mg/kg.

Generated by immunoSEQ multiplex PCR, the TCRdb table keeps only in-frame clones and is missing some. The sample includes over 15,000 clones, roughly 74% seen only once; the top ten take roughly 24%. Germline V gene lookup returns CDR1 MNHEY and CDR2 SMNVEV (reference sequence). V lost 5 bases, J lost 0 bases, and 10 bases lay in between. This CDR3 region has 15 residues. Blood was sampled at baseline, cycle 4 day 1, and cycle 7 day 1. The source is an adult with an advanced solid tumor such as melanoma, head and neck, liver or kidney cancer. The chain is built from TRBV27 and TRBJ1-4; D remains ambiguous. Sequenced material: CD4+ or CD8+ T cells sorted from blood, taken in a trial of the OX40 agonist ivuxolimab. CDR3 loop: CASSPREATNEKLFF. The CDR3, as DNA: TGTGCCAGCAGTCCAAGAGAGGCAACTAATGAAAAACTGTTTTTT.